The source of this T cell receptor (beta chain) is a study of early T cells in non-severe SARS-CoV-2 infection. Researchers tagged individual cDNA molecules with unique molecular identifiers. TCRdb used MiXCR to reprocess the 5' RACE reads, holding one entry per CDR3 protein. The sample has tens of thousands of distinct CDR3 sequences, roughly 10% seen once. Study-wide findings and caveats: Clonotype matching in VDJdb favored anti-spike CD8 responses and did not capture private and CD4 specificities.

For this clonotype: Its antigen is unidentified.

The sequencing input was whole blood. The sequence derives from an adult who was a healthcare worker with PCR-confirmed SARS-CoV-2 infection or an uninfected control (not recorded which).

The DNA for the CDR3 is TGTGCCAGCAGCCAAGAACGGGCAGGCCTGGGGGACTATGGCTACACCTTC. This translates into CASSQERAGLGDYGYTF. The chain joins TRBV4-2 to TRBJ1-2; a weak D match, TRBD1 (5 bases). With 0 bases removed from V and 3 bases from J, the gap between germline ends came to 17 bases. The CDR3 covers 17 residues. Germline V gives CDR1 LGHNA, CDR2 YNFKEQ.